This T cell receptor (beta chain) was found in a study of cytotoxic CD8 clonotypes in ibrutinib-treated CLL. Per the germline V gene, CDR1 is MNHEY and CDR2 is SMNVEV (reference sequence). The trim removed 1 base at V and 2 bases at J, leaving 19 bases unmatched. CDR3 length: 21 amino acids. Of note for this clone: Its specificity is unknown.

The protocol was immunoSEQ multiplex PCR, while the TCRdb copy is restricted to in-frame clones and leaves out a portion. Counted here are some 200,000 clones, about four fifths occurring once; the ten biggest clones make up over 9.5%. Study results and caveats: Public clonotypes, rarely seen, contracted or held steady on treatment.

Sample: PBMCs, taken after 12 months of ibrutinib treatment. The chain has TRBV27 and TRBJ1-5; 8 nucleotides match TRBD1. The TCR was taken from a human donor with chronic lymphocytic leukemia. CDR3 residues: CASSLFGPSDLTQGGNQPQHF. The DNA for the CDR3 is TGTGCCAGCAGTTTATTTGGGCCCTCGGACCTCACACAGGGGGGCAATCAGCCCCAGCATTTT.